The 6 T cell receptor beta chains below all came from one sample that was sequenced in a study of blood T cell repertoires in COVID-19. Here immunoSEQ multiplex PCR was the method, and the copy in TCRdb shows in-frame clones only, minus some. This sample has roughly 140,000 clones, with 70% to 90% found just once. The sample was peripheral blood. The receptors originated from a human donor in a cohort sampled during active COVID-19.

The rearrangement links TRBV7-2 to TRBJ2-7; 8 bases are a match to TRBD2. V dropped 0 bases and J dropped 5; count of bases not matched to a gene: 9. The CDR3 extends over 16 amino acids. Per the germline V gene, CDR1 is SGHTA and CDR2 is FQGNSA. The CDR3 loop is CASSLAGGLAGNEQYF. CDR3 nucleotides: TGTGCCAGCAGCTTAGCGGGTGGACTAGCCGGTAACGAGCAGTACTTC.

This sequence joins TRBV24-1 and TRBJ2-3, with TRBD2 identical over 8 bases. The junction had 12 bases not matched to a gene; V was cut back by 2 bases and J by 3 bases. CDR3 size: 18 residues. Germline lookup yields CDR1 KGHDR and CDR2 SFDVKD. As DNA, the CDR3 is TGTGCCACCAGTGATTCCCCGGGACTAGGAGGGGAGACAGATACGCAGTATTTT. Protein sequence: CATSDSPGLGGETDTQYF.

This sequence joins TRBV3-1 (or the pseudogene TRBV3-2) and TRBJ2-5; no clear D. Germline CDR1 and CDR2: LGHDT and YNNKEL (reference sequence). Trimming cost V 2 bases and J 6 bases, with 7 bases left between them. The CDR3 has 12 amino acids. This CDR3 reads CASSQSRKTQYF. CDR3 DNA sequence: TGTGCCAGCAGCCAATCGCGAAAGACCCAGTACTTC.

The rearrangement links TRBV28 to TRBJ1-6, with 10 bases aligning to TRBD1. Germline trimming cut 10 bases from V and 0 bases from J; bases unmatched to any gene: 12. Per germline, CDR1 MDHEN and CDR2 SYDVKM. The CDR3 extends over 18 amino acids. In DNA form, the CDR3 reads TGTGCCACAACCGGGACAGGGGTCTTATACTCCTATAATTCACCCCTCCACTTT. Its translation: CATTGTGVLYSYNSPLHF.

The V and J genes are TRBV4-1 and TRBJ2-3; TRBD1 matches 7 bases. V lost 5 bases and J lost 0; bases outside the gene matches: 5. This CDR3 spans 15 amino acids. Germline CDR1 and CDR2: MGHRA and YSYEKL. The CDR3 sequence: CASSTGTASTDTQYF. The CDR3 nucleotides read TGCGCCAGCAGCACAGGGACAGCTAGCACAGATACGCAGTATTTT.

J is TRBJ2-2 and V is TRBV5-1; D gene unclear. V gave up 2 bases and J gave up 1 base, with 9 bases separating them. Per the germline V gene, CDR1 is SGHRS and CDR2 is YFSETQ. The CDR3 runs to 15 residues. Here the CDR3 DNA reads TGCGCCAGCAGCTTTGGGCAGTTGAACACCGGGGAGCTGTTTTTT. Its protein is CASSFGQLNTGELFF.